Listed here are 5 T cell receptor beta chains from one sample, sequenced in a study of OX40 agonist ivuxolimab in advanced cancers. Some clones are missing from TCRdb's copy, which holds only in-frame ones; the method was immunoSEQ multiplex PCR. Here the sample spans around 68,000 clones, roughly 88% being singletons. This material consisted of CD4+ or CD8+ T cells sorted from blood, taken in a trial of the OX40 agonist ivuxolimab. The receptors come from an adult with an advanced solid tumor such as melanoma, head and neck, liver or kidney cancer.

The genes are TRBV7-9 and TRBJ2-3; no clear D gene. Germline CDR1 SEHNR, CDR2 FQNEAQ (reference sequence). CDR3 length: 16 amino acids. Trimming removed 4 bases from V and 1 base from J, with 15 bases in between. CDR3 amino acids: CASSSTWAKRTDTQYF. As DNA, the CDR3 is TGTGCCAGCAGCTCTACCTGGGCGAAACGCACAGATACGCAGTATTTT.

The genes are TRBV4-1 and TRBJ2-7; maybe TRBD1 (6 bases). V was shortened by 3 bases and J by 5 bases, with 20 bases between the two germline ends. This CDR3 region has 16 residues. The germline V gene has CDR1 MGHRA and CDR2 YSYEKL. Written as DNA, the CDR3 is TGCGCCAGCAGCCACTCACCACAGGGAAAGTCTAACGAGCAGTACTTC. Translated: CASSHSPQGKSNEQYF.

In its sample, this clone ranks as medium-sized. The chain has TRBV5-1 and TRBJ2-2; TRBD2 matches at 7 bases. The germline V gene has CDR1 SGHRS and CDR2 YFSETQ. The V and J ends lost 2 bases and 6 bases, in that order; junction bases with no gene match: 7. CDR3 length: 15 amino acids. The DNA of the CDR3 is TGCGCCAGCAGCTTTGGTAGCGGGTTTGCCGGGGAGCTGTTTTTT. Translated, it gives CASSFGSGFAGELFF.

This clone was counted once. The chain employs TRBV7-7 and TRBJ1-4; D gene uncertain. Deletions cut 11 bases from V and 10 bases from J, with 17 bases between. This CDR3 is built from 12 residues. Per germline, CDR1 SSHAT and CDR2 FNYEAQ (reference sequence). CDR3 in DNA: TGTGCCTCTGGTGAGGCGGGTGGAAAACTGTTTTTT. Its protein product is CASGEAGGKLFF.

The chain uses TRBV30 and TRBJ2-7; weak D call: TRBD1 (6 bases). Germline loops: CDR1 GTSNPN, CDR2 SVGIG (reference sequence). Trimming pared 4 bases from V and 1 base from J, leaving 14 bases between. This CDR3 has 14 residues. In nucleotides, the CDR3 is TGTGCCTGGAAACAGGGTTTAAGGTCCTACGAGCAGTACTTC. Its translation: CAWKQGLRSYEQYF.